This T cell receptor (beta chain) was captured in a study of shared T cell receptors in the human thymus. Measured with immunoSEQ multiplex PCR; TCRdb has only the in-frame clones, and not every one. The sample records more than 550,000 clones, roughly 86% being singletons. This clone was counted a single time. Germline trimming cut 0 bases from V and 7 bases from J; bases unmatched to any gene: 6. The CDR3 has 17 residues. Germline CDR1 and CDR2: LGHNA and YNFKEQ. These data also formed part of another study, on human thymus T cells.

The chain combines TRBV4-2 with TRBJ1-6; TRBD1 matches 10 bases. Sample: thymocytes. This receptor was obtained from a boy under two years old with a congenital heart defect. The CDR3 reads CASSQDKRTGGNSPLHF. CDR3 DNA: TGTGCCAGCAGCCAAGATAAGAGGACAGGGGGGAATTCACCCCTCCACTTT.